The text below deals with one T cell receptor beta chain. Its antigen is still unknown. Base qualities were left out, and no much larger clone turns up one base away. These data are taken from a study of OX40 agonist ivuxolimab in advanced cancers. Context from the whole study: Ivuxolimab was an agonistic, fully human IgG2 monoclonal antibody directed against OX40 (CD134), a costimulatory receptor. Intravenous ivuxolimab was administered to patients every 2 weeks at six dose levels: 0.01, 0.1, 0.3, 1.5, 3 and 10 mg/kg. Of the roughly 51 patients in dose escalation, some 20 had hepatocellular carcinoma, roughly 15 had melanoma, 9 had renal cell carcinoma and 9 had head and neck cancer. The dose-escalation cohort was roughly 83% male with a mean age of approximately 60 years, ranging from roughly 20 to 80. Patients were allowed to have had prior anti-PD-1, anti-PD-L1 or anti-CTLA-4 therapy, and around 43% of the dose-escalation patients had been treated with checkpoint inhibitors. Partial responses were achieved by three dose-escalation patients, of whom one had hepatocellular carcinoma and two had cutaneous melanoma. Peripheral TCRbeta sequencing was intended to test whether TCR sequence diversity was altered and clonal T-cell expansion was caused by ivuxolimab. The paper reports the monotherapy dose-escalation portion (N of about 52 patients) of the phase I ivuxolimab trial.

Genomic DNA was isolated from the sorted cells so that the TCRbeta CDR3 region could be sequenced. The immunoSEQ Assay was used to sequence the TCRbeta CDR3 regions. Imported from immuneACCESS, the table was reduced by TCRdb to in-frame sequences with V and J called. These copies leave out some clones; in studies compared against another copy, an unresolved V gene accounts for under half, and the cause of the remainder is not known. This sample gives around 56,000 clones in total; 88% of them show up just once. 11% of the sample goes to the ten largest clones. The study at large found these results: After ivuxolimab, expanded clones were on average more numerous among CD8+ T cells than among CD4+ T cells. The antigen specificity of the clonally expanded peripheral T cells was not determined. Low levels of normalized T-cell clonal expansion were also seen in some nonresponding patients. In the 0.1-3.0 mg/kg groups, partial responders had among the lowest normalized peripheral clonal expansion, particularly in CD8+ T cells. At doses from 0.1 to 3.0 mg/kg, clonal expansion was seen in both CD4+ and CD8+ blood T cells between baseline and week 6.

CDR1 SGHKS and CDR2 YYEKEE are derived from the germline V gene (reference sequence). Between the V and J ends, shortened by 2 bases and 8 bases respectively, the junction contains 16 bases. The CDR3, cysteine through phenylalanine, is 14 amino acids long. Only CDR3 DNA remains: 42 bases, in frame from the first base. The trial excluded patients who had a history of autoimmune disease or were on systemic immunosuppression. Peripheral blood for TCR sequencing was drawn from every dose cohort at baseline, at cycle 4 day 1 and at cycle 7 day 1. Samples were obtained from an open-label, multicenter, first-in-human phase I dose-escalation trial of ivuxolimab. The trial enrolled adults with locally advanced or metastatic head and neck squamous cell, hepatocellular, melanoma or renal cell carcinoma. Before TCR sequencing, CD4+ and CD8+ T cells were separately sorted from peripheral blood.

The sequences come from CD4+ or CD8+ T cells sorted from blood, collected in a trial of the OX40 agonist ivuxolimab. The sequence is built from TRBV5-5 and TRBJ1-2, with an unclear D gene assignment. The receptor comes from an adult with an advanced solid tumor such as melanoma, head and neck, liver or kidney cancer. The CDR3 loop reads CASSFRPSRWGYTF. The nucleotides read TGTGCCAGCAGCTTCAGACCCTCCCGCTGGGGCTACACCTTC. Outside the CDR3, residues come from the reference TRBV5-5 and TRBJ1-2 proteins, so the full variable domain is: DAGVTQSPTHLIKTRGQQVTLRCSPISGHKSVSWYQQVLGQGPQFIFQYYEKEERGRGNFPDRFSARQFPNYSSELNVNALLLGDSALYLCASSFRPSRWGYTFGSGTRLTVV.